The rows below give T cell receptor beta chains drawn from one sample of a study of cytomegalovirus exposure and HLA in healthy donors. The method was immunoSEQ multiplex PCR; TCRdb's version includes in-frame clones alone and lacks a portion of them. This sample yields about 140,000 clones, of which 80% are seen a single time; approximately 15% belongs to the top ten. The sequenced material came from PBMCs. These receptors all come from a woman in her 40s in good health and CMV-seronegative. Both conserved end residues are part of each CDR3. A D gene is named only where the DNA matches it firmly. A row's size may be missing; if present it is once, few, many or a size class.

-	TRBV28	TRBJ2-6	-	TGTGCCAGCAGTTTATTGATCTCTGGGGCCAACGGCCTGACTTTC	CASSLLISGANGLTF
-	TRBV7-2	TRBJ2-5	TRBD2	TGTGCCAGCAGCCCGAGGACTAGCGGGAGGGAGACCCAGTACTTC	CASSPRTSGRETQYF
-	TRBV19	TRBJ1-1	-	TGTGCCAGTAGTTTCTCGGGGGGAAGCACTGAAGCTTTCTTT	CASSFSGGSTEAFF
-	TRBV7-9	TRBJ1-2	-	TGTGCCAGCAGCCCAGGACTCCTCAACTATGGCTACACCTTC	CASSPGLLNYGYTF
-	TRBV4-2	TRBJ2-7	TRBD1	TGTGCCAGCAGCCAAGATCGGGGACAGGGGGCGGGAGAGCAGTACTTC	CASSQDRGQGAGEQYF
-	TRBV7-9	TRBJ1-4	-	TGTGCCAGCAGCTTTGGAGGTGCAACTAATGAAAAACTGTTTTTT	CASSFGGATNEKLFF
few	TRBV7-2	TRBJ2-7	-	TGTGCCAGCAGCTTAGACGGGACATTCGAGCAGTACTTC	CASSLDGTFEQYF
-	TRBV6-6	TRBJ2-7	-	TGTGCCAGCACCCAGGACAGCGAGCAGTACTTC	CASTQDSEQYF
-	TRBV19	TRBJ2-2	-	TGTGCCAGTAGGGGGGCGCAGAGAGACACCGGGGAGCTGTTTTTT	CASRGAQRDTGELFF
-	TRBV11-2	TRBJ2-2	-	TGTGCCAGCATCGGGACAACGAACACCGGGGAGCTGTTTTTT	CASIGTTNTGELFF
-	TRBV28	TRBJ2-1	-	TGTGCCAGCAGAGAGGCCAGTACGTTTGGTGGTGAGCAGTTCTTC	CASREASTFGGEQFF
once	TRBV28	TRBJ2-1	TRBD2	TGTGCCAGCAGTAGTATAGCGGGGGGCTTCTACAATGAGCAGTTCTTC	CASSSIAGGFYNEQFF
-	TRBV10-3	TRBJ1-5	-	TGTGCCATCAGTGAGTTATATGAGGGTGGACAGCCCCAGCATTTT	CAISELYEGGQPQHF
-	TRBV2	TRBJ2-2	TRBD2	TGTGCCAGCAGGCGGGAGCCAACCGGGGAGCTGTTTTTT	CASRREPTGELFF
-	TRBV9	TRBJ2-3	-	TGTGCCAGCAGCGTAGGTGAGGGTTGGACAGATACGCAGTATTTT	CASSVGEGWTDTQYF
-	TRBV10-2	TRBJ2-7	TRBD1	TGCGCCAGCAGTGACCCGACAGGGGGCCTATCCCTCCACGAGCAGTACTTC	CASSDPTGGLSLHEQYF
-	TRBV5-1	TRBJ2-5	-	TGCGCCAGCAGCCTACAGGAACTCCAAGAGACCCAGTACTTC	CASSLQELQETQYF
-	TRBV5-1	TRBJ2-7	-	TGCGCCAGCAGCCTAGACAGGACAGCCTACGAGCAGTACTTC	CASSLDRTAYEQYF
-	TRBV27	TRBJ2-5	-	TGTGCCAGCAGCGGACAGAACCAAGAGACCCAGTACTTC	CASSGQNQETQYF
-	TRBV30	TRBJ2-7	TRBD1	TGTGCCTGGCCTCGCAGGGGGCGCGTCCACGAGCAGTACTTC	CAWPRRGRVHEQYF
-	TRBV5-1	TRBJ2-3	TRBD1	TGCGCCAGCAGCTGGTCAGGGGGCCGGACAGATACGCAGTATTTT	CASSWSGGRTDTQYF
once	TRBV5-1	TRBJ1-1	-	TGCGCCAGCAGCTTGGCCGGGGAGGGCACTGAAGCTTTCTTT	CASSLAGEGTEAFF
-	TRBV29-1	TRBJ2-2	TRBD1	TGCAGCGTGCGGACAGGGTTGACCGGGGAGCTGTTTTTT	CSVRTGLTGELFF
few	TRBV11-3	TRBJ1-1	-	TGTGCCAGCAGCCGACACCTGAACACTGAAGCTTTCTTT	CASSRHLNTEAFF
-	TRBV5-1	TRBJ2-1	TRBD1	TGCGCCAGCAGCGGGGGGACAGGGGGCCATGAGCAGTTCTTC	CASSGGTGGHEQFF
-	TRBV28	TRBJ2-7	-	TGTGCCAGCAGTTTGTCCCGGAGGACCTACGAGCAGTACTTC	CASSLSRRTYEQYF
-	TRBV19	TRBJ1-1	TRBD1	TGTGCCAGTAGTCCCACCTTCGGGACAGGGGTGAACACTGAAGCTTTCTTT	CASSPTFGTGVNTEAFF
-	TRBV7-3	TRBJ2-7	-	TGTGCCAGCAGCCCCAGCTTAGAGGGCGAGCAGTACTTC	CASSPSLEGEQYF